This TCR beta chain was captured in a study of response to subunit inactivated influenza vaccine. Study-level results: There was a suggestion from the authors that each seasonal influenza vaccination recruits few new T cells.

This CDR3 region has 16 residues. Looked up from germline, CDR1 is LGHNA and CDR2 is YNFKEQ. V trimming: 1 base; J trimming: 8 bases; junction bases outside the gene matches: 8. Worth noting for this clonotype: Antigen specificity is unknown.

TCRdb analysed the RT-PCR reads with MiXCR anew, one entry per CDR3 protein. The table records over 800,000 distinct CDR3 sequences, approximately 21% of them present only once. Sequencing used PBMCs from blood, obtained 5 days after vaccination. The chain recombines TRBV4-2 with TRBJ2-1, with 10 bases identical to TRBD2. This TCR derives from a man aged 50 to 59 who received an inactivated influenza vaccine. The CDR3 DNA reads TGTGCCAGCAGCCAAGTTGAGGCTAGCGGGGGCTATGAGCAGTTCTTC. Translating gives CASSQVEASGGYEQFF.